The rows below give T cell receptor beta chains drawn from one sample of a study of regulatory dendritic cells for organ transplantation. These receptors are not linked to any known antigen. TCRdb keeps only in-frame clones here, not all; method: immunoSEQ multiplex PCR. The sample lists around 8,000 clones, 60% to 70% occurring once. The specimen was memory CD4+ T cells from blood cultured with dendritic cells. The receptors shown here come from a human donor in good health. The CDR3 runs from the conserved cysteine through the conserved F or W. The D gene is left open where the match is weak. Rows give clone size only sometimes, using once, few, many, or a class for an expanded clone.

CASRADRGNSPLHF TGTGCCAGCAGAGCCGACAGGGGGAATTCACCCCTCCACTTT - TRBD1 TRBJ1-6 TRBV11-1
CATTQGSSTDTQYF TGCGCCACCACCCAGGGGTCTAGCACAGATACGCAGTATTTT - - TRBJ2-3 TRBV5-1
CASSLRLAGGGETQYF TGCGCCAGCAGCTTGAGACTAGCGGGGGGTGGAGAGACCCAGTACTTC - TRBD2 TRBJ2-5 TRBV5-1
CASSTRDRVGYTF TGTGCCAGTAGTACGCGGGACAGGGTCGGCTACACCTTC - TRBD1 TRBJ1-2 TRBV19
CASGTGQGLQTQYF TGTGCTAGTGGTACGGGACAGGGGTTACAGACCCAGTACTTC - TRBD1 TRBJ2-5 TRBV12-5
CASSLEGARTEAFF TGCGCCAGCAGCCTGGAGGGGGCGAGGACTGAAGCTTTCTTT - TRBD1 TRBJ1-1 TRBV10-2
CASSQSTDTQYF TGTGCCAGCAGCCAAAGCACAGATACGCAGTATTTT few - TRBJ2-3 TRBV11-2
CASEGRGNTEAFF TGTGCCAGCGAAGGCAGGGGGAACACTGAAGCTTTCTTT - - TRBJ1-1 TRBV6-1
CASNPGQSYEQYF TGTGCCAGTAATCCGGGACAGTCCTACGAGCAGTACTTC few TRBD1 TRBJ2-7 TRBV19
CASSYSVRGYGYTF TGTGCCAGCAGTTATTCGGTCAGGGGCTATGGCTACACCTTC - - TRBJ1-2 TRBV6-6
CASSPFAEGYEQYF TGTGCCAGCTCCCCCTTTGCGGAGGGCTACGAGCAGTACTTC - - TRBJ2-7 TRBV18
CASSPVGGSGANVLTF TGTGCCAGCAGTCCCGTAGGGGGCTCTGGGGCCAACGTCCTGACTTTC - - TRBJ2-6 TRBV7-9
CASRPKAGEGYGYTF TGTGCCAGCAGGCCCAAGGCAGGGGAAGGGTATGGCTACACCTTC once - TRBJ1-2 TRBV6-6
CASSRDRVVLNTEAFF TGTGCCAGCAGTCGGGACAGGGTGGTATTGAACACTGAAGCTTTCTTT few TRBD1 TRBJ1-1 TRBV5-5
CASSLAGGLYNEQFF TGTGCCAGCAGCTTGGCGGGGGGCTTATACAATGAGCAGTTCTTC - - TRBJ2-1 TRBV5-8
CASSWDRGRNTEAFF TGTGCCAGCAGCTGGGACAGGGGGAGGAACACTGAAGCTTTCTTT - TRBD1 TRBJ1-1 TRBV5-4
CASSFTGYEAFF TGTGCCAGCAGCTTCACGGGGTATGAAGCTTTCTTT - - TRBJ1-1 TRBV5-4
CASRTGSSYEQYF TGTGCCAGCAGGACCGGGAGCTCCTACGAGCAGTACTTC - - TRBJ2-7 TRBV11-1
CASRLAGFTDTQYF TGTGCCAGCAGGCTAGCGGGGTTCACAGATACGCAGTATTTT - TRBD2 TRBJ2-3 TRBV6-1
CASIRDRDNSPLHF TGTGCCAGCATCCGGGACAGGGATAATTCACCCCTCCACTTT - TRBD1 TRBJ1-6 TRBV6-1
CASSPLRDRPAGAKNIQYF TGTGCCAGCTCACCACTACGGGACAGGCCCGCCGGGGCCAAAAACATTCAGTACTTC - TRBD1 TRBJ2-4 TRBV18
CASTPFSRQGNYEQYF TGTGCCAGCACCCCGTTCAGTAGACAGGGGAACTACGAGCAGTACTTC - TRBD1 TRBJ2-7 TRBV7-8
CASKSSGSTDTQYF TGTGCCAGCAAATCCAGCGGGAGCACAGATACGCAGTATTTT once - TRBJ2-3 TRBV6-4
CASSMDSPADTQYF TGTGCCAGTAGTATGGACAGCCCGGCAGATACGCAGTATTTT - - TRBJ2-3 TRBV19
CASSSPFKGIYEQFF TGTGCCAGCAGTTCCCCCTTCAAGGGGATCTATGAGCAGTTCTTC once - TRBJ2-1 TRBV6-6
CASSLIGKGEQYF TGTGCCAGCAGCTTGATCGGGAAGGGCGAGCAGTACTTC - - TRBJ2-7 TRBV5-4
CASSETRVGNTEAFF TGTGCCAGCAGTGAAACCCGGGTAGGAAACACTGAAGCTTTCTTT once - TRBJ1-1 TRBV2
CASSPVGGEQFF TGTGCCAGCAGCCCCGTGGGGGGGGAGCAGTTCTTC - TRBD2 TRBJ2-1 TRBV5-4
CASSFQGAGEKLFF TGTGCCAGCAGCTTTCAGGGGGCAGGTGAAAAACTGTTTTTT - TRBD1 TRBJ1-4 TRBV11-3
CASSPIANTGELFF TGCGCCAGCAGCCCAATAGCGAACACCGGGGAGCTGTTTTTT few - TRBJ2-2 TRBV4-1
CAISDSLGTSGYEQYF TGTGCCATCAGTGACTCCTTAGGGACTAGCGGGTACGAGCAGTACTTC few TRBD2 TRBJ2-7 TRBV10-3
CASSRRQGRQEAFF TGTGCCAGCAGCCGACGACAGGGGAGGCAGGAAGCTTTCTTT - - TRBJ1-1 TRBV21-1
CASSFSSVGSAAGPEKLFF TGTGCCAGCAGCTTCTCTTCGGTTGGCAGCGCTGCCGGCCCTGAAAAACTGTTTTTT - - TRBJ1-4 TRBV5-5
CASSRPVAGVNEQFF TGTGCCAGCAGCCGACCAGTAGCGGGGGTCAATGAGCAGTTCTTC - TRBD2 TRBJ2-1 TRBV5-4
CASSLATGLYNEQFF TGTGCCAGCAGCTTAGCCACAGGGCTCTACAATGAGCAGTTCTTC once - TRBJ2-1 TRBV7-2
CASSHRDSYGYTF TGTGCCAGCAGTCACCGGGACAGCTATGGCTACACCTTC - TRBD1 TRBJ1-2 TRBV6-5
CASSYGGAGTGELFF TGTGCCAGCAGTTACGGGGGGGCAGGCACCGGGGAGCTGTTTTTT - - TRBJ2-2 TRBV6-5
CASRVLISGIGTDTQYF TGTGCCAGCAGAGTTCTCATCTCAGGGATCGGTACAGATACGCAGTATTTT few - TRBJ2-3 TRBV27
CASSLGLDTDTQYF TGTGCCAGCAGCTTGGGTCTAGACACAGATACGCAGTATTTT once - TRBJ2-3 TRBV5-4
CAINPGGIGEKLFF TGTGCCATCAACCCAGGGGGCATAGGTGAAAAACTGTTTTTT - TRBD1 TRBJ1-4 TRBV10-3
CACAGDSYEQYF TGTGCCTGTGCGGGTGACTCCTACGAGCAGTACTTC few - TRBJ2-7 TRBV2
CASSRQGARVGTNEKLFF TGTGCCAGCAGCCGACAGGGGGCGAGAGTAGGAACTAATGAAAAACTGTTTTTT - TRBD1 TRBJ1-4 TRBV5-5
CASSTIGTGGRETQYF TGTGCCAGCAGCACGATTGGGACAGGGGGCAGAGAGACCCAGTACTTC - TRBD1 TRBJ2-5 TRBV5-6
CASSEALLGTSGNEQFF TGTGCCAGCAGTGAAGCTTTATTGGGGACTAGCGGTAATGAGCAGTTCTTC - TRBD2 TRBJ2-1 TRBV6-1
CASSQNLNRGTDTQYF TGCGCCAGCAGCCAAAATCTTAACAGGGGCACAGATACGCAGTATTTT - - TRBJ2-3 TRBV4-1